A single sample gave rise to the 26 T cell receptor beta chains below, sequenced in a study of blood T cell repertoires in COVID-19. Repertoires were generated with immunoSEQ multiplex PCR, while TCRdb's copy carries only in-frame clones and drops some. The sample lists 200,000 to 250,000 clones, approximately 83% occurring once. The sequenced material came from PBMCs or T cells enriched from blood (not recorded which). The source is a woman aged 55-69 years who had recovered from COVID-19.

In this sample, this clone turned up a few times. J is TRBJ1-1 and V is TRBV10-2; TRBD1 is a possible D gene (6 bases). The length of the CDR3 is 16 residues. Trimming left V 1 base short and J 4 bases short, with 16 bases between. The germline CDR1 and CDR2 sequences are WSHSY and SAAADI. CDR3 sequence (DNA): TGCGCCAGCAGTGAGTTTACGGGGGGCAGGGGCACTGAAGCTTTCTTT. Its translation: CASSEFTGGRGTEAFF.

This clone appeared once. The genes are TRBV20-1 and TRBJ2-5, with unresolved D. Germline CDR1 is DFQATT and CDR2 is SNEGSKA (reference sequence). V was trimmed by 7 bases and J by 4 bases, leaving 10 bases between them. The CDR3 totals 11 residues. The CDR3 reads CSVSSLETQYF. CDR3 DNA sequence: TGCAGTGTGAGCTCCTTAGAGACCCAGTACTTC.

The chain combines TRBV4-1 with TRBJ2-1, with 10 bases aligning to TRBD2. Germline-derived CDR1 and CDR2 are MGHRA and YSYEKL. The CDR3 contains 17 residues. The V and J ends lost 2 bases and 4 bases, in that order; junction bases with no gene match: 8. The DNA for the CDR3 is TGCGCCAGCAGCCAAATCCTGGGACTAGCGACTTACAATGAGCAGTTCTTC. This sequence encodes CASSQILGLATYNEQFF.

The chain couples TRBV6-5 to TRBJ1-6; 7 nucleotides match TRBD1. This CDR3 has 16 amino acids. Germline CDR1 MNHEY, CDR2 SVGAGI. V trimming: 0 bases; J trimming: 5 bases; junction bases outside the gene matches: 4. The CDR3 region has the DNA TGTGCCAGCAGTTACTCTAAGGGGGCCCATAATTCACCCCTCCACTTT. Its protein is CASSYSKGAHNSPLHF.

This clone was seen a handful of times. The chain joins TRBV7-2 to TRBJ1-5; D is undetermined. V lost 8 bases to trimming and J lost 4 bases, with 15 bases between them. Germline lookup yields CDR1 SGHTA and CDR2 FQGNSA. The length of the CDR3 is 14 residues. CDR3 coding DNA: TGTGCCAGCGGGAGTTCGACGGTGAATCAGCCCCAGCATTTT. Translating gives CASGSSTVNQPQHF.

V usage is TRBV27 and J usage is TRBJ2-1; 12 positions agree with TRBD1. The junction had 5 bases not matched to a gene; V was cut back by 6 bases and J by 5 bases. CDR1 and CDR2 (germline): MNHEY, SMNVEV (reference sequence). The CDR3 sequence is 15 residues long. The CDR3 spells CASSLGTGGHNEQFF. The CDR3 nucleotides are TGTGCCAGCAGCCTCGGGACAGGGGGCCACAATGAGCAGTTCTTC.

This chain connects TRBV4-2 to TRBJ2-1; TRBD2 might be the D (6 bases). This CDR3 comprises 16 residues. Germline V gene lookup returns CDR1 LGHNA and CDR2 YNFKEQ. V dropped 0 bases and J dropped 4 bases, with 13 bases sitting between them. In DNA, the CDR3 is TGTGCCAGCAGCCAAGAAGGAGGGTATCTTTACAATGAGCAGTTCTTC. Residues: CASSQEGGYLYNEQFF.

The genes are TRBV3-1 (or the pseudogene TRBV3-2) and TRBJ1-5; D remains unclear. Germline V CDR1 and CDR2: LGHDT, YNNKEL (reference sequence). CDR3 length: 15 residues. The V end lost 3 bases, the J end lost 3 bases, and 12 bases lay between the germline ends. The chain's CDR3 is CASSHGSSTNQPQHF. The CDR3, as DNA: TGTGCCAGCAGCCATGGTAGCAGTACCAATCAGCCCCAGCATTTT.

V is TRBV7-2 and J is TRBJ2-7, with a possible D match to TRBD1 (6 bases). CDR3 length: 15 residues. CDR1 is SGHTA and CDR2 is FQGNSA in the germline V gene. V lost 5 bases and J lost 3, with 17 bases in between. The CDR3 here is CASSHSQDRYYEQYF. The DNA for the CDR3 is TGTGCCAGCAGCCATTCACAGGACAGATACTACGAGCAGTACTTC.

Remarks on this clone: This specimen includes other DNA sequences encoding the same CDR3. The chain links TRBV12-3 or TRBV12-4 to TRBJ1-5; 7 positions match TRBD1. The CDR3 runs to 13 residues. V was pared by 6 bases and J by 2 bases, with 1 base of the junction left unmatched. The CDR3 DNA follows: TGTGCCAGCAGCGGACAGGGCAATCAGCCCCAGCATTTT. The encoded protein is CASSGQGNQPQHF.

The V and J genes are TRBV12-5 and TRBJ2-1; TRBD1 might be the D (5 bases). This CDR3 has 10 amino acids. Germline CDR1 is LGHNT and CDR2 is FRNRAP. V was shortened by 3 bases and J by 12 bases, with 6 bases between the two germline ends. CDR3 nucleotide sequence: TGTGCTAGTGGTTTAGACAGGCAGTTCTTC. This gives the protein CASGLDRQFF. Looking up the rest from reference TRBV12-5 and TRBJ2-1 gives the full variable domain: DARVTQTPRHKVTEMGQEVTMRCQPILGHNTVFWYRQTMMQGLELLAYFRNRAPLDDSGMPKDRFSAEMPDATLATLKIQPSEPRDSAVYFCASGLDRQFFGPGTRLTVL.

The rearrangement links TRBV28 to TRBJ1-6; 7 nucleotides line up with TRBD1. Germline V lookup: CDR1 MDHEN, CDR2 SYDVKM. The CDR3 spans 14 residues. After removal of 6 bases from V and 9 bases from J, the junction contained 8 bases not matched to a gene. The CDR3 DNA reads TGTGCCAGCAGGACAACAGGGGCGAGTTCACCCCTCCACTTT. Its protein is CASRTTGASSPLHF.

The chain carries TRBV7-9 and TRBJ1-1; a possible D gene is TRBD1 (5 bases). Germline-derived CDR1 and CDR2 are SEHNR and FQNEAQ (reference sequence). Trimming took 1 base from V and 1 from J, leaving 16 bases between them. The CDR3 length is 17 residues. CDR3 in DNA: TGTGCCAGCAGCTTAGAGGGGTCAGGGAGGGCGAACACTGAAGCTTTCTTT. Protein product: CASSLEGSGRANTEAFF.

The rearrangement joins TRBV18 to TRBJ1-1; possible D gene TRBD1, 6 bases. The CDR3 is 16 residues long. V was pared by 3 bases and J by 1 base, with 15 bases between. Looked up from germline, CDR1 is KGHSH and CDR2 is LQKENI. CDR3 coding DNA: TGTGCCAGCTCACCTGACACAGGGAAGGGGAACACTGAAGCTTTCTTT. Translated, it gives CASSPDTGKGNTEAFF.

The chain links TRBV5-1 to TRBJ2-3; 7 bases agree with TRBD2. J was trimmed by 0 bases and V by 4 bases; bases with no gene match: 8. The germline CDR1 and CDR2 sequences are SGHRS and YFSETQ. The CDR3 runs 16 residues. CDR3 DNA: TGCGCCAGCAGCCGCTCGGGACTACCCAGCACAGATACGCAGTATTTT. This sequence encodes CASSRSGLPSTDTQYF.

The chain is built from TRBV6-5 and TRBJ1-3, with TRBD1 as a possible D gene (6 bases). The CDR3 is made up of 15 amino acids. Germline V CDR1 and CDR2: MNHEY, SVGAGI. Trimming took off 2 bases at V and 4 bases at J, with 12 bases between the two ends. Here the CDR3 DNA reads TGTGCCAGCAGTTACCTCCAGACAGGAGGAAACACCATATATTTT. Translating it yields CASSYLQTGGNTIYF.

This chain uses TRBV4-1 with TRBJ2-3; D is uncertain. Germline V gene lookup returns CDR1 MGHRA and CDR2 YSYEKL. This CDR3 has 13 amino acids. Trimming pared 1 base from V and 11 bases from J, leaving 13 bases between. The CDR3 is CASSQVRASGQYF. The CDR3 DNA follows: TGCGCCAGCAGCCAAGTTCGTGCCTCGGGGCAGTATTTT.

This rearrangement joins TRBV7-2 to TRBJ1-2; 9 nucleotides agree with TRBD1. The V gene end was trimmed by 5 bases and the J gene end by 4 bases; junction bases not matched to a gene: 8. The germline V gene encodes CDR1 SGHTA and CDR2 FQGNSA. The CDR3 contains 15 residues. The CDR3 coding sequence is TGTGCCAGCAGCCCAACAGGGGGCGGATTCTATGGCTACACCTTC. Protein: CASSPTGGGFYGYTF.

The chain combines TRBV5-4 with TRBJ1-2; possible D gene TRBD1, 5 bases. Between the trimmed V and J ends, which lost 4 bases and 6 bases, there was a span of 16 bases. CDR1 is SGHNT and CDR2 is YYREEE in the germline V gene (reference sequence). The CDR3 is 14 residues long. CDR3 nucleotide sequence: TGTGCCAGCAGCCTCCCATGGGGCGATGATGGCTACACCTTC. It translates to CASSLPWGDDGYTF.

This chain uses TRBV18 with TRBJ1-2; TRBD1 might be the D (6 bases). CDR1 and CDR2 (germline): KGHSH, LQKENI. This CDR3 has 16 residues. V gave up 0 bases and J gave up 8 bases, with 19 bases separating them. The CDR3 DNA sequence: TGTGCCAGCTCACCACCCCAGACAGGCCGCCGGAGGGGCTACACCTTC. Translated: CASSPPQTGRRRGYTF.

V gene TRBV11-2 combines with J gene TRBJ2-7; TRBD1 is a possible D gene (6 bases). The CDR3 totals 14 residues. Trimming cost V 6 bases and J 6 bases, with 18 bases left between them. CDR1 SGHAT and CDR2 FQNNGV come from the germline V gene. CDR3 protein: CASRGAFRVPEQYF. The CDR3, as DNA: TGTGCCAGCAGGGGGGCGTTCAGGGTACCCGAGCAGTACTTC.

The chain is built from TRBV11-3 and TRBJ2-5, with TRBD2 matching 8 bases. V was clipped by 5 bases and J by 2 bases; unmatched bases: 1. This CDR3 region has 13 residues. CDR1 is SGHNT, CDR2 YENEEA, per germline. The CDR3 region has the DNA TGTGCCAGCAGCCGGGGGGGACAAGAGACCCAGTACTTC. It encodes CASSRGGQETQYF.

The V call is TRBV25-1, the J call TRBJ2-7; 12 bases are a match to TRBD1. Germline V gene data show CDR1 as MGHDK and CDR2 as SYGVNS. The CDR3 extends over 16 amino acids. With 3 bases clipped from V and 5 bases from J, the junction kept 8 bases outside the gene matches. The CDR3 sequence: CASSDETGTGGNEQYF. CDR3 coding DNA: TGTGCCAGCAGTGATGAAACCGGGACAGGGGGCAACGAGCAGTACTTC.

The chain couples TRBV24-1 to TRBJ2-1; D is ambiguous. V lost 7 bases and J lost 6, with 9 bases in between. From germline, CDR1 is KGHDR and CDR2 SFDVKD. The CDR3 sequence is 12 residues long. CDR3 loop: CATRGTTNEQFF. In DNA, the CDR3 is TGTGCCACCAGAGGAACTACCAATGAGCAGTTCTTC.

The CDR3 nucleotides are TGTGCCACCAGCAGAGCTAGGAGAGATACGCAGTATTTT. Encoded protein: CATSRARRDTQYF. The gene calls are TRBV15 and TRBJ2-3; D gene ambiguous. The germline CDR1 and CDR2 sequences are LNHNV and YYDKDF (reference sequence). V shed 1 base and J shed 5 bases, with 7 bases lying between them. This CDR3 has 13 residues.

This chain connects TRBV11-3 to TRBJ2-3, with TRBD2 as a possible D gene (6 bases). Trimming removed 0 bases from V and 0 bases from J, with 7 bases in between. This CDR3 region has 15 residues. Germline CDR1 is SGHNT and CDR2 is YENEEA. DNA for the CDR3: TGTGCCAGCAGCTTAGACGGGACTAGCACAGATACGCAGTATTTT. Its protein is CASSLDGTSTDTQYF. Combining the CDR3 with reference TRBV11-3 and TRBJ2-3 gives the whole variable domain EAGVVQSPRYKIIEKKQPVAFWCNPISGHNTLYWYLQNLGQGPELLIRYENEEAVDDSQLPKDRFSAERLKGVDSTLKIQPAELGDSAVYLCASSLDGTSTDTQYFGPGTRLTVL.